The rows below give T cell receptor beta chains drawn from one sample of a study of blood T cell repertoires in COVID-19. Method: immunoSEQ multiplex PCR; TCRdb's copy keeps in-frame clones and lacks some. The data contain about 330,000 clones, 80% to 90% of them seen just once; the ten biggest clones take up more than 9%. Source material: PBMCs or T cells enriched from blood (not recorded which). These receptors all stem from a woman aged 18-29 years who had recovered from COVID-19. The CDR3 runs from the conserved cysteine through the conserved F or W. Each record gives: V gene, J gene, D gene, clone size, CDR3 protein, CDR3 DNA. The D gene is left open where the match is weak. Where a row states a size, it is once, few, many or the class of an expanded clone; other rows omit it.

TRBV12-3/TRBV12-4,TRBJ1-1,.,once,CASSLGEEAFF,TGTGCCAGCAGTTTGGGAGAAGAAGCTTTCTTT
TRBV28,TRBJ1-2,.,.,CASSFPGGDYGYTF,TGTGCCAGCAGTTTCCCCGGTGGAGACTATGGCTACACCTTC
TRBV4-2,TRBJ2-3,TRBD2,.,CASSHLTTTSGDLTDTQYF,TGTGCCAGCAGCCACTTAACTACGACTAGCGGGGACCTCACAGATACGCAGTATTTT
TRBV6-5,TRBJ1-2,TRBD1,.,CASSPGGMGGYTF,TGTGCCAGCAGTCCAGGGGGTATGGGTGGCTACACCTTC
TRBV5-1,TRBJ2-2,TRBD2,.,CASSLRLAANTGELFF,TGCGCCAGCAGCTTGAGGCTAGCGGCGAACACCGGGGAGCTGTTTTTT
TRBV18,TRBJ1-2,TRBD1,.,CASSPTGFYGYTF,TGTGCCAGCTCACCGACAGGGTTCTATGGCTACACCTTC
TRBV5-6,TRBJ1-2,TRBD1,.,CASSPRPTGGHGYTF,TGTGCCAGCAGCCCACGTCCAACAGGGGGACATGGCTACACCTTC
TRBV6-6,TRBJ2-1,.,.,CASSYTAGRYNEQFF,TGTGCCAGCAGTTACACGGCGGGCCGCTACAATGAGCAGTTCTTC
TRBV11-2,TRBJ1-6,.,.,CASSQSLGGPLHF,TGTGCCAGCAGCCAAAGTTTAGGAGGGCCCCTCCACTTT
TRBV2,TRBJ1-2,.,.,CASSERLGRRSLGYTF,TGTGCCAGCAGTGAAAGGTTGGGCAGGAGGAGTCTGGGCTACACCTTC
TRBV5-4,TRBJ1-1,TRBD1,.,CASSLRDRGNTEAFF,TGTGCCAGCAGCTTAAGGGACAGGGGGAACACTGAAGCTTTCTTT
TRBV29-1,TRBJ1-1,TRBD1,once,CSATRQGGENTEAFF,TGCAGCGCCACTCGACAGGGGGGTGAAAACACTGAAGCTTTCTTT
TRBV30,TRBJ1-3,.,few,CAWSAVSGNTIYF,TGTGCCTGGAGTGCGGTATCTGGAAACACCATATATTTT
TRBV11-2,TRBJ2-7,.,.,CASSLDLASDSYEQYF,TGTGCCAGCAGCTTAGATTTGGCTAGCGACTCCTACGAGCAGTACTTC
TRBV7-3,TRBJ1-6,TRBD1,few,CASSRDGQGTSPLHF,TGTGCCAGCAGCAGGGACGGACAGGGGACTTCACCCCTCCACTTT
TRBV2,TRBJ1-1,.,.,CASSLQGTEAFF,TGTGCCAGCAGTTTACAGGGAACTGAAGCTTTCTTT
TRBV18,TRBJ2-5,.,.,CASSPGTTEETQYF,TGTGCCAGCTCACCAGGGACAACGGAAGAGACCCAGTACTTC